The 22 T cell receptor beta chains presented below share a single source sample, sequenced in a study of T cell responses to AZD1222 COVID-19 vaccine. Measured with immunoSEQ multiplex PCR; TCRdb has only the in-frame clones, and not every one. In the table there are 150,000 to 200,000 clones, 85% to 90% of which are singletons. The sequenced sample was peripheral blood, obtained 28 days after the second AZD1222 dose. Receptors originate from an adult who received the AZD1222 COVID-19 vaccine.

V and J are TRBV7-2 and TRBJ2-7; perhaps TRBD1 as D (5 bases). Trimming stripped 8 bases from V and 4 bases from J, with 15 bases between. CDR1 SGHTA and CDR2 FQGNSA come from the germline V gene. This CDR3 has 13 amino acids. Here the CDR3 reads CASRQGGTYEQYF. The CDR3 DNA reads TGTGCCAGCCGGCAGGGTGGTACGTACGAGCAGTACTTC.

This chain connects TRBV4-1 to TRBJ2-5, with TRBD1 matching 8 bases. The germline V gene encodes CDR1 MGHRA and CDR2 YSYEKL. V was pared by 2 bases and J by 4 bases, with 3 bases of the junction left unmatched. The CDR3 is 14 residues long. CDR3 sequence reads: CASSQQGARETQYF. CDR3 DNA sequence: TGCGCCAGCAGCCAACAGGGGGCTAGAGAGACCCAGTACTTC.

This sequence joins TRBV12-3 or TRBV12-4 and TRBJ2-3; D is unresolved. Trimming took 5 bases from V and 7 from J, leaving 10 bases between them. The CDR3 spans 12 residues. The CDR3 nucleotides read TGTGCCAGCAGTCTCTTCCTCAATACGCAGTATTTT. Its translation: CASSLFLNTQYF.

This chain connects TRBV9 to TRBJ2-7, with TRBD1 matching 11 bases. Germline lookup yields CDR1 SGDLS and CDR2 YYNGEE. V was clipped by 3 bases and J by 5 bases; unmatched bases: 7. The CDR3 is 15 amino acids. The CDR3 here is CASSERTGGFDEQYF. The CDR3 bases are TGTGCCAGCAGCGAACGGACAGGGGGCTTCGACGAGCAGTACTTC.

The genes are TRBV19 and TRBJ2-5; TRBD2 agrees at 11 bases. The CDR3 covers 17 residues. The V gene's germline CDR1 is LNHDA and CDR2 SQIVND (reference sequence). V was pared by 5 bases and J by 4 bases, with 12 bases of the junction left unmatched. CDR3 loop: CASSLRTSGSNGETQYF. The CDR3 DNA is TGTGCCAGTAGTCTAAGGACTAGCGGGTCCAATGGAGAGACCCAGTACTTC.

This chain joins TRBV18 and TRBJ2-1; D tentatively fits TRBD1 or TRBD2 (5 bases each). Trimming pared 3 bases from V and 8 bases from J, leaving 17 bases between. The CDR3 extends over 15 amino acids. CDR1 and CDR2 from the germline V gene are KGHSH and LQKENI. Here the CDR3 reads CASSPALFRGDEQFF. The CDR3, as DNA: TGTGCCAGCTCACCGGCTCTGTTTCGAGGGGATGAGCAGTTCTTC.

This clone has just one count. The rearrangement uses TRBV11-2 and TRBJ2-4; 9 bases agree with TRBD1. V lost 1 base to trimming and J lost 8 bases; unmatched junction nucleotides: 0. Germline V gene lookup returns CDR1 SGHAT and CDR2 FQNNGV. The length of the CDR3 is 13 residues. DNA for the CDR3: TGTGCCAGCAGCTTAGGGACAGGGGACATTCAGTACTTC. The encoded protein is CASSLGTGDIQYF.

This clone turned up a few times. The chain recombines TRBV19 with TRBJ2-7; 7 bases line up with TRBD1. CDR3 length: 16 residues. Per germline, CDR1 LNHDA and CDR2 SQIVND (reference sequence). Trimming removed 2 bases from V and 0 bases from J; junction bases left unmatched: 7. The CDR3 nucleotides are TGTGCCAGTAGTATACGTGGGGACAGTCCCTCCTACGAGCAGTACTTC. Translated, it gives CASSIRGDSPSYEQYF.

The rearrangement joins TRBV28 to TRBJ1-1; 7 bases fit TRBD1. The CDR3 sequence is 16 residues long. Trimming removed 7 bases from V and 1 base from J; junction bases left unmatched: 12. Germline assignment: CDR1 MDHEN and CDR2 SYDVKM. CDR3 DNA: TGTGCCAGCATTTTTAAGGGGGCGAAAGGGAACACTGAAGCTTTCTTT. As protein: CASIFKGAKGNTEAFF.

The J gene is TRBJ2-2, the V gene TRBV27; D might be TRBD2 (6 bases). Trimming left V 2 bases short and J 13 bases short, with 11 bases between. The CDR3 loop spans 12 amino acids. Germline-derived CDR1 and CDR2 are MNHEY and SMNVEV (reference sequence). CDR3 sequence reads: CASSLIGGGLFF. DNA for the CDR3: TGTGCCAGCAGTTTAATCGGGGGAGGGCTGTTTTTT.

The chain couples TRBV30 to TRBJ1-1, with D perhaps TRBD1 (5 bases). Trimming cost V 1 base and J 4 bases, with 19 bases left between them. Germline loops: CDR1 GTSNPN, CDR2 SVGIG (reference sequence). The CDR3 runs 16 residues. Written as DNA, the CDR3 is TGTGCCTGGAGTGCAACCTCCGGGACGGGGGGCACTGAAGCTTTCTTT. This sequence encodes CAWSATSGTGGTEAFF.

This clone was recorded once. The chain couples TRBV19 to TRBJ1-1; 8 nucleotides agree with TRBD1. From germline, CDR1 is LNHDA and CDR2 SQIVND (reference sequence). V gave up 1 base and J gave up 2 bases; unmatched junction bases: 3. This CDR3 comprises 15 residues. CDR3 DNA: TGTGCCAGTAGTATAGGAGGACAGGGCAACACTGAAGCTTTCTTT. Translated: CASSIGGQGNTEAFF.

The CDR3 nucleotides are TGTGCCATCAGTGAGGAGGGACAGGGCTCTGGAAACACCATATATTTT. This sequence encodes CAISEEGQGSGNTIYF. The chain uses TRBV10-3 and TRBJ1-3; TRBD1 matches at 9 bases. The CDR3 extends over 16 amino acids. V lost 2 bases, J lost 0 bases, and 2 bases stayed unmatched. Germline CDR1 and CDR2: ENHRY and SYGVKD.

The gene calls are TRBV5-1 and TRBJ1-2; tentatively, D is TRBD1 (5 bases). This CDR3 comprises 15 residues. V shed 4 bases and J shed 7 bases, with 20 bases lying between them. CDR1 is SGHRS, CDR2 YFSETQ, per germline. The CDR3, as DNA: TGCGCCAGCAGCCCCCGACAGAGCGTCTTGGGTGGCTACACCTTC. Residues: CASSPRQSVLGGYTF.

CDR3 loop: CASSEGLGANNEQFF. The CDR3 DNA reads as TGTGCCAGCAGTGAAGGTTTAGGGGCCAACAATGAGCAGTTCTTC. This rearrangement joins TRBV6-1 to TRBJ2-1; a possible D gene is TRBD1 (5 bases). Germline CDR1 reads MNHNS; CDR2 reads SASEGT. V lost 1 base and J 5 bases, leaving 12 bases between the germline ends. The CDR3 runs to 15 residues.

The chain combines TRBV12-3 or TRBV12-4 with TRBJ1-6, with D unclear. Trimming cost V 7 bases and J 7 bases, with 11 bases left between them. The CDR3 has 13 amino acids. CDR3 DNA: TGTGCCAGCAAGGGAGGCGGCAATTCACCCCTCCACTTT. It codes for CASKGGGNSPLHF.

This chain connects TRBV9 to TRBJ1-2; no reliable D call. Per germline, CDR1 SGDLS and CDR2 YYNGEE. V was shortened by 3 bases and J by 8 bases, with 14 bases between the two germline ends. CDR3 length: 13 residues. CDR3 DNA: TGTGCCAGCAGCGGGCTCAAAGAAGGGGGCTACACCTTC. It encodes CASSGLKEGGYTF.

The genes are TRBV2 and TRBJ1-6; the D gene is possibly TRBD1 (6 bases). V was cut by 1 base and J by 7 bases, with 8 bases left in between. Germline CDR1 is SNHLY and CDR2 is FYNNEI. This CDR3 has 14 amino acids. In DNA, the CDR3 is TGTGCCAGCAGTGAAGGGGGGCACAATTCACCCCTCCACTTT. Its protein product is CASSEGGHNSPLHF. Using reference TRBV2 and TRBJ1-6 for the parts outside the CDR3, the full variable domain is EPEVTQTPSHQVTQMGQEVILRCVPISNHLYFYWYRQILGQKVEFLVSFYNNEISEKSEIFDDQFSVERPDGSNFTLKIRSTKLEDSAMYFCASSEGGHNSPLHFGNGTRLTVT.

This clone was observed once. Other DNA sequences in this sample translate to the same CDR3. This chain links TRBV3-1 (or the pseudogene TRBV3-2) with TRBJ1-5; 7 bases agree with TRBD1. V lost 1 base and J lost 6; bases outside the gene matches: 6. This CDR3 comprises 15 residues. From germline, CDR1 is LGHDT and CDR2 YNNKEL (reference sequence). The CDR3 loop reads CASSQGQGGGQPQHF. The CDR3 DNA reads as TGTGCCAGCAGCCAAGGGCAGGGGGGAGGTCAGCCCCAGCATTTT.

The chain uses TRBV29-1 and TRBJ2-2; TRBD1 matches 7 bases. This CDR3 region has 16 residues. CDR1 and CDR2 from the germline V gene are SQVTM and ANQGSEA. Trimming at V came to 5 bases and at J to 6 bases, leaving 15 bases not matched to a gene. The CDR3 sequence is CSVRGRLTGSAGELFF. In nucleotides, the CDR3 is TGCAGCGTTCGAGGTCGTCTGACAGGGTCCGCCGGGGAGCTGTTTTTT.

The chain employs TRBV19 and TRBJ1-5; 8 bases are a match to TRBD1. Germline trimming cut 3 bases from V and 5 bases from J; bases unmatched to any gene: 6. This CDR3 is 15 amino acids long. Germline V gene lookup returns CDR1 LNHDA and CDR2 SQIVND (reference sequence). DNA for the CDR3: TGTGCCAGTAGTATTGTAGAACAGGGGGATCAGCCCCAGCATTTT. Amino acids: CASSIVEQGDQPQHF.

This clone appeared once. The chain carries TRBV11-2 and TRBJ1-2; D unresolved. Germline values: CDR1 SGHAT, CDR2 FQNNGV. The CDR3 totals 13 residues. V was cut by 3 bases and J by 7 bases, with 12 bases left in between. CDR3 residues: CASSFRSDIGYTF. DNA of the CDR3: TGTGCCAGCAGCTTTAGGTCAGACATTGGCTACACCTTC.